This T cell receptor beta chain was obtained from a study of T cells in Graves' hyperthyroidism and ophthalmopathy. The source of the PBMCs was more than 9.5 ml of fresh peripheral blood. TCR beta CDR3 regions were amplified from RNA transcripts. The TCR CDR3 first-round RT-PCR relied on the HTBI primer set. One entry per CDR3 protein results from TCRdb running MiXCR on the multiplex PCR reads. Here the sample spans about 400,000 distinct CDR3 sequences, around an eighth being singletons. This CDR3 contains 15 residues. Germline assignment: CDR1 MNHEY and CDR2 SMNVEV (reference sequence). V gave up 5 bases and J gave up 2 bases; unmatched junction bases: 7.

The TCR originated in a man between 45 and 60 years old with Graves' ophthalmopathy. Sequencing used blood. The chain uses TRBV27 and TRBJ2-7, with 9 bases aligning to TRBD2. CDR3 residues: CASSALAGAPYEQYF. The CDR3 DNA is TGTGCCAGCAGTGCGTTAGCGGGAGCCCCCTACGAGCAGTACTTC.